Listed below are T cell receptor beta chains from one sample, sequenced in a study of CD8+ T cells in alopecia areata. The table came from immunoSEQ multiplex PCR; TCRdb's copy has only in-frame clones and leaves some out. In the table there are about 5,400 clones, about three quarters of which are singletons. This specimen was skin, taken at week 24, from a patient treated with tofacitinib. The receptors come from a human donor with alopecia areata. Both conserved end residues are part of each CDR3. Each record gives: J gene, clone size, D gene, V gene, CDR3 length, CDR3 DNA, CDR3 protein. A D gene is named only where the DNA matches it firmly. Some rows have no size entry. The others give once, few or many, or a class for an expanded clone.

j_call: TRBJ2-7; clone_size: NA; d_call: TRBD2; v_call: TRBV2; cdr3_length: 14; cdr3_nt: TGTGCCAGCAGTGTTTGGGGGGGGTCCTACGAGCAGTACTTC; cdr3_aa: CASSVWGGSYEQYF
j_call: TRBJ2-1; clone_size: NA; d_call: TRBD2; v_call: TRBV11-1; cdr3_length: 16; cdr3_nt: TGTGCCAGCAGTCGAGGCGGGGGGGGTTCCTACAATGAGCAGTTCTTC; cdr3_aa: CASSRGGGGSYNEQFF
j_call: TRBJ2-7; clone_size: NA; d_call: NA; v_call: TRBV7-2; cdr3_length: 14; cdr3_nt: TGTGCCAGCAGCTCGAGGGGGGCCTCCTACGAGCAGTACTTC; cdr3_aa: CASSSRGASYEQYF
j_call: TRBJ2-2; clone_size: NA; d_call: NA; v_call: TRBV13; cdr3_length: 17; cdr3_nt: TGTGCCAGCAGCTTAAGCGGTCCATTTTCGAACACCGGGGAGCTGTTTTTT; cdr3_aa: CASSLSGPFSNTGELFF
j_call: TRBJ2-7; clone_size: once; d_call: NA; v_call: TRBV6-1; cdr3_length: 14; cdr3_nt: TGTGCCAGCAGTGAATTAGGGGACCTCTACGAGCAGTACTTC; cdr3_aa: CASSELGDLYEQYF
j_call: TRBJ2-5; clone_size: NA; d_call: NA; v_call: TRBV29-1; cdr3_length: 11; cdr3_nt: TGCAGCGTTCGACAGCAAGAGACCCAGTACTTC; cdr3_aa: CSVRQQETQYF
j_call: TRBJ2-3; clone_size: NA; d_call: TRBD2; v_call: TRBV6-1; cdr3_length: 17; cdr3_nt: TGTGCCAGCAGTGGAGCTAGCGGGGGGACTAGCACAGATACGCAGTATTTT; cdr3_aa: CASSGASGGTSTDTQYF
j_call: TRBJ2-3; clone_size: NA; d_call: TRBD1; v_call: TRBV9; cdr3_length: 16; cdr3_nt: TGTGCCACCCACCCGCAGGACAGGGGAAGCACAGATACGCAGTATTTT; cdr3_aa: CATHPQDRGSTDTQYF
j_call: TRBJ1-5; clone_size: NA; d_call: NA; v_call: TRBV7-8; cdr3_length: 15; cdr3_nt: TGTGCCAGCAGCTTAACGACAGGACGTAATCAGCCCCAGCATTTT; cdr3_aa: CASSLTTGRNQPQHF
j_call: TRBJ1-4; clone_size: NA; d_call: NA; v_call: TRBV4-1; cdr3_length: 15; cdr3_nt: TGCGCCAGCAGCCAACTCTTGGGGGGACCTGAAAAACTGTTTTTT; cdr3_aa: CASSQLLGGPEKLFF
j_call: TRBJ2-5; clone_size: NA; d_call: NA; v_call: TRBV18; cdr3_length: 14; cdr3_nt: TGTGCCAGCTCACCACCGAACAGCCAAGAGACCCAGTACTTC; cdr3_aa: CASSPPNSQETQYF
j_call: TRBJ2-5; clone_size: NA; d_call: TRBD1; v_call: TRBV9; cdr3_length: 15; cdr3_nt: TGTGCCAGCAAAGCGGGGACAGGGGACGTAGAGACCCAGTACTTC; cdr3_aa: CASKAGTGDVETQYF
j_call: TRBJ2-1; clone_size: NA; d_call: NA; v_call: TRBV7-3; cdr3_length: 15; cdr3_nt: TGTGCCAGCAGCCTTGGGACGGCTTTCTACAATGAGCAGTTCTTC; cdr3_aa: CASSLGTAFYNEQFF
j_call: TRBJ2-7; clone_size: NA; d_call: NA; v_call: TRBV5-1; cdr3_length: 13; cdr3_nt: TGCGCCAGCAGCTTGAGGACAGCTTACGAGCAGTACTTC; cdr3_aa: CASSLRTAYEQYF
j_call: TRBJ2-1; clone_size: few; d_call: TRBD1; v_call: TRBV9; cdr3_length: 15; cdr3_nt: TGTGCCAGCAGCGTAGATGGGACAGTCTACAATGAGCAGTTCTTC; cdr3_aa: CASSVDGTVYNEQFF
j_call: TRBJ1-2; clone_size: NA; d_call: NA; v_call: TRBV2; cdr3_length: 14; cdr3_nt: TGTGCCAGCAGTGAGAGGCAGGGGTCGGATGGCTACACCTTC; cdr3_aa: CASSERQGSDGYTF
j_call: TRBJ2-1; clone_size: NA; d_call: NA; v_call: TRBV18; cdr3_length: 15; cdr3_nt: TGTGCCAGCTCACCCCGGGACCGATTCCACAATGAGCAGTTCTTC; cdr3_aa: CASSPRDRFHNEQFF
j_call: TRBJ1-2; clone_size: NA; d_call: NA; v_call: TRBV4-1; cdr3_length: 15; cdr3_nt: TGCGCCAGCAGCCAAGAGGAGGGGTCCTACTATGGCTACACCTTC; cdr3_aa: CASSQEEGSYYGYTF
j_call: TRBJ2-1; clone_size: few; d_call: NA; v_call: TRBV18; cdr3_length: 13; cdr3_nt: TGTGCCAGCTCAAGGTCAGGGGTACCCGAGCAGTTCTTC; cdr3_aa: CASSRSGVPEQFF
j_call: TRBJ2-4; clone_size: NA; d_call: TRBD1; v_call: TRBV29-1; cdr3_length: 14; cdr3_nt: TGCAGCGTTGTTGGTGGGACAGGGGTAGACATTCAGTACTTC; cdr3_aa: CSVVGGTGVDIQYF
j_call: TRBJ1-4; clone_size: NA; d_call: TRBD1; v_call: TRBV30; cdr3_length: 14; cdr3_nt: TGTGCCTGGAGCACTGGACAGGGGTGGGAAAAACTGTTTTTT; cdr3_aa: CAWSTGQGWEKLFF
j_call: TRBJ1-4; clone_size: NA; d_call: NA; v_call: TRBV12-5; cdr3_length: 16; cdr3_nt: TGTGCTAGTGGTCTTGGGCAGGGCCGCGGTAATGAAAAACTGTTTTTT; cdr3_aa: CASGLGQGRGNEKLFF